This TCR beta chain emerged from a study of immune evolution from preneoplasia to lung adenocarcinoma. This CDR3 comprises 13 residues. Germline CDR1 reads KGHSH; CDR2 reads LQKENI. Between the trimmed V and J ends, which lost 5 bases and 3 bases, there was a span of 10 bases. TCRdb's table, derived via immunoSEQ multiplex PCR, lists solely in-frame clones and lacks some. This sample has approximately 12,000 clones, with 86% found just once. The origin of this receptor is a person aged 70 to 79 with invasive lung adenocarcinoma. The chain recombines TRBV18 with TRBJ1-2; D remains ambiguous. Source material: FFPE invasive lung adenocarcinoma tissue. CDR3 in amino acids: CASSGDSDYGYTF. The CDR3, as DNA: TGTGCCAGCTCAGGGGATTCGGACTATGGCTACACCTTC.